The rows below give T cell receptor beta chains drawn from one sample of a study of cytomegalovirus exposure and HLA in healthy donors. Data came from immunoSEQ multiplex PCR; TCRdb stores just in-frame clones and leaves some out. The table shows 100,000 to 150,000 clones, with 74% occurring only once. What was sequenced was PBMCs. The receptor set was obtained from a woman aged 50 to 65 in good health and CMV-seropositive. Both conserved end residues are part of each CDR3. Fields, in order: CDR3 DNA, CDR3 protein, D gene, J gene, V gene, clone size. A D gene is named only where the DNA matches it firmly. Clone size is given for some rows only: seen once, a few or many times, or a class if the clone is expanded.

cdr3_nt: TGCGCCAGCAGCTGGGGACGGGGACAGGGGCTGGATACGCAGTATTTT
cdr3_aa: CASSWGRGQGLDTQYF
d_call: TRBD1
j_call: TRBJ2-3
v_call: TRBV5-1
clone_size: once

cdr3_nt: TGTGCCATCAGTGTTGGGGGGACTGAAGCTTTCTTT
cdr3_aa: CAISVGGTEAFF
d_call: .
j_call: TRBJ1-1
v_call: TRBV10-3
clone_size: .

cdr3_nt: TGTGCCAGCAGTGAGCTCGGGACAGGAGCCTACGAGCAGTACTTC
cdr3_aa: CASSELGTGAYEQYF
d_call: TRBD1
j_call: TRBJ2-7
v_call: TRBV2
clone_size: .

cdr3_nt: TGCGCCAGCCAAGACAGATACAATCAGCCCCAGCATTTT
cdr3_aa: CASQDRYNQPQHF
d_call: .
j_call: TRBJ1-5
v_call: TRBV10-2
clone_size: .

cdr3_nt: TGTGCCAGCAGGCAGCAGGCTTCACCCCTCCACTTT
cdr3_aa: CASRQQASPLHF
d_call: .
j_call: TRBJ1-6
v_call: TRBV27
clone_size: .

cdr3_nt: TGTGCCAGCAGCTTGAGGGGGGGGCTGACCGGGGAGCTGTTTTTT
cdr3_aa: CASSLRGGLTGELFF
d_call: .
j_call: TRBJ2-2
v_call: TRBV13
clone_size: .

cdr3_nt: TGTGCCAGCAGCTCCACCCTTGGGGGGGCTAATGAAAAACTGTTTTTT
cdr3_aa: CASSSTLGGANEKLFF
d_call: .
j_call: TRBJ1-4
v_call: TRBV11-3
clone_size: .

cdr3_nt: TGTGCCAGCACGGTGGACAGGGGGCATAGCGGGGAGCTGTTTTTT
cdr3_aa: CASTVDRGHSGELFF
d_call: TRBD1
j_call: TRBJ2-2
v_call: TRBV2
clone_size: .

cdr3_nt: TGTGCCAGCTCACCATCGGACAGGGGATTCACTGAAGCTTTCTTT
cdr3_aa: CASSPSDRGFTEAFF
d_call: TRBD1
j_call: TRBJ1-1
v_call: TRBV18
clone_size: .

cdr3_nt: TGCGCCAGCAGCTTGGAAGGGGGCAGCTCCTACGAGCAGTACTTC
cdr3_aa: CASSLEGGSSYEQYF
d_call: TRBD1
j_call: TRBJ2-7
v_call: TRBV5-1
clone_size: few

cdr3_nt: TGTGCCACCAGCAGAGAAGACTTTCGCCACGAGCAGTACTTC
cdr3_aa: CATSREDFRHEQYF
d_call: .
j_call: TRBJ2-7
v_call: TRBV15
clone_size: .

cdr3_nt: TGTGCCACTTCTCCTCTAGCGGGGTCAGACACCGGGGAGCTGTTTTTT
cdr3_aa: CATSPLAGSDTGELFF
d_call: TRBD2
j_call: TRBJ2-2
v_call: TRBV15
clone_size: .

cdr3_nt: TGTGCCAGCAGTGAGGGACAGGGGGTACGAAGAACTGAAGCTTTCTTT
cdr3_aa: CASSEGQGVRRTEAFF
d_call: TRBD1
j_call: TRBJ1-1
v_call: TRBV2
clone_size: once

cdr3_nt: TGTGCCAGCAGCTTATGGCAGGAGCAGTTCTTC
cdr3_aa: CASSLWQEQFF
d_call: .
j_call: TRBJ2-1
v_call: TRBV13
clone_size: .

cdr3_nt: TGTGCCAGCAGCTCCATGGGGCTTCTAGCTAACTATGGCTACACCTTC
cdr3_aa: CASSSMGLLANYGYTF
d_call: .
j_call: TRBJ1-2
v_call: TRBV7-2
clone_size: .

cdr3_nt: TGCGCCAGCAGTGAGTCCGTCGCGGTCTATAGCACAGATACGCAGTATTTT
cdr3_aa: CASSESVAVYSTDTQYF
d_call: .
j_call: TRBJ2-3
v_call: TRBV10-2
clone_size: .

cdr3_nt: TGTGCCAGCAGCTCCAGGGGTACGACAGGGGGAAATGGCTACACCTTC
cdr3_aa: CASSSRGTTGGNGYTF
d_call: TRBD1
j_call: TRBJ1-2
v_call: TRBV7-2
clone_size: once

cdr3_nt: TGTGCCAATCCCCGGGGTTCCGGGGCCAACGTCCTGACTTTC
cdr3_aa: CANPRGSGANVLTF
d_call: .
j_call: TRBJ2-6
v_call: TRBV6-5
clone_size: .

cdr3_nt: TGTGCCAGCAGCGCCATGGGACAGCATCATTCACCCCTCCACTTT
cdr3_aa: CASSAMGQHHSPLHF
d_call: TRBD1
j_call: TRBJ1-6
v_call: TRBV9
clone_size: .

cdr3_nt: TGTGCCTGGAGTCTTGAGGGAAACACCATATATTTT
cdr3_aa: CAWSLEGNTIYF
d_call: .
j_call: TRBJ1-3
v_call: TRBV30
clone_size: .

cdr3_nt: TGTGCCAGCAGTCGACCGTCGACAGGGCCGTTATCACCCCTCCACTTT
cdr3_aa: CASSRPSTGPLSPLHF
d_call: TRBD1
j_call: TRBJ1-6
v_call: TRBV7-9
clone_size: .

cdr3_nt: TGTGCCAGCAGCATTACACCGGGACAGGTCGTAGAGACCCAGTACTTC
cdr3_aa: CASSITPGQVVETQYF
d_call: TRBD1
j_call: TRBJ2-5
v_call: TRBV5-4
clone_size: few

cdr3_nt: TGTGCCAGCAGTTACGGAGGAGCTGAAGCTTTCTTT
cdr3_aa: CASSYGGAEAFF
d_call: .
j_call: TRBJ1-1
v_call: TRBV6-5
clone_size: .

cdr3_nt: TGTGCCAGCAGCTTAGTACGGGCACCCGAGGGTTCACCCCTCCACTTT
cdr3_aa: CASSLVRAPEGSPLHF
d_call: .
j_call: TRBJ1-6
v_call: TRBV7-2
clone_size: .

cdr3_nt: TGTGCCAGCAGCCCTCGGGACAGACGCTCTGGGGCCAACGTCCTGACTTTC
cdr3_aa: CASSPRDRRSGANVLTF
d_call: TRBD1
j_call: TRBJ2-6
v_call: TRBV11-1
clone_size: .

cdr3_nt: TGTGCCAGCAGTTTCCCCACAGGGGCGCACTCCTATGGCTACACCTTC
cdr3_aa: CASSFPTGAHSYGYTF
d_call: TRBD1
j_call: TRBJ1-2
v_call: TRBV6-5
clone_size: .

cdr3_nt: TGCAGCGTTGACGACAGTTACTCTGGAAACACCATATATTTT
cdr3_aa: CSVDDSYSGNTIYF
d_call: .
j_call: TRBJ1-3
v_call: TRBV29-1
clone_size: once

cdr3_nt: TGTGCCAGCAGTTCAGCTCTCCGGGAGACAAAGCAGTACTTC
cdr3_aa: CASSSALRETKQYF
d_call: .
j_call: TRBJ2-7
v_call: TRBV6-5
clone_size: few

cdr3_nt: TGTGCCAGCGCACCCCCCGGGGGTGGCACCGGGGAGCTGTTTTTT
cdr3_aa: CASAPPGGGTGELFF
d_call: .
j_call: TRBJ2-2
v_call: TRBV7-9
clone_size: .

cdr3_nt: TGTGCCACCAGCGAGTGGAGGGGCGGCGAGCAGTACTTC
cdr3_aa: CATSEWRGGEQYF
d_call: .
j_call: TRBJ2-7
v_call: TRBV15
clone_size: .

cdr3_nt: TGTGCCAGCAGCTTCGCCGGGACAGGGGCGAACTATGGCTACACCTTC
cdr3_aa: CASSFAGTGANYGYTF
d_call: TRBD1
j_call: TRBJ1-2
v_call: TRBV7-9
clone_size: .

cdr3_nt: TGTGCCAGCAGTGAACTTGCTGGGAGAGTCCAAGAGACCCAGTACTTC
cdr3_aa: CASSELAGRVQETQYF
d_call: .
j_call: TRBJ2-5
v_call: TRBV2
clone_size: .

cdr3_nt: TGCAGTGCTAGCTACCACGAGCAGTACTTC
cdr3_aa: CSASYHEQYF
d_call: .
j_call: TRBJ2-7
v_call: TRBV20-1
clone_size: few

cdr3_nt: TGTGCCAGCAGCCCTGGGACAGGGTCGAACAATCAGCCCCAGCATTTT
cdr3_aa: CASSPGTGSNNQPQHF
d_call: TRBD1
j_call: TRBJ1-5
v_call: TRBV5-6
clone_size: .

cdr3_nt: TGCAGCGTTAGCTGGGGGGTAGGGGGCAATCAGCCCCAGCATTTT
cdr3_aa: CSVSWGVGGNQPQHF
d_call: .
j_call: TRBJ1-5
v_call: TRBV29-1
clone_size: .

cdr3_nt: TGTGCCAGTAGTAACTCGGGAGGGGAAAAACTGTTTTTT
cdr3_aa: CASSNSGGEKLFF
d_call: .
j_call: TRBJ1-4
v_call: TRBV19
clone_size: .

cdr3_nt: TGTGCCAGCAGTTATTCCGCAGGGGCTAACTATGGCTACACCTTC
cdr3_aa: CASSYSAGANYGYTF
d_call: .
j_call: TRBJ1-2
v_call: TRBV6-5
clone_size: .

cdr3_nt: TGTGCCAGTAGTATTCCCAGGGGAACTAATGAAAAACTGTTTTTT
cdr3_aa: CASSIPRGTNEKLFF
d_call: .
j_call: TRBJ1-4
v_call: TRBV19
clone_size: .

cdr3_nt: TGTGCCAGCAGCGGATCCCCGGGACAGGGAGAATCCTACGAGCAGTACTTC
cdr3_aa: CASSGSPGQGESYEQYF
d_call: TRBD1
j_call: TRBJ2-7
v_call: TRBV9
clone_size: .

cdr3_nt: TGTGCCAGCAGTCAGCGGGTTCGGGAGACCCAGTACTTC
cdr3_aa: CASSQRVRETQYF
d_call: .
j_call: TRBJ2-5
v_call: TRBV27
clone_size: few

cdr3_nt: TGTGCCAGCCTCACCCCGGGGGGCGCCGGCTACACCTTC
cdr3_aa: CASLTPGGAGYTF
d_call: .
j_call: TRBJ1-2
v_call: TRBV6-1
clone_size: few

cdr3_nt: TGTGCCAGCTCACGGTCCGGACAGTTCGATGAGCAGTTCTTC
cdr3_aa: CASSRSGQFDEQFF
d_call: .
j_call: TRBJ2-1
v_call: TRBV18
clone_size: .

cdr3_nt: TGCGCCAGCAGCTTTGGGACAGGGGAGTACGAGCAGTACTTC
cdr3_aa: CASSFGTGEYEQYF
d_call: TRBD1
j_call: TRBJ2-7
v_call: TRBV5-1
clone_size: .

cdr3_nt: TGCGCCAGCAGACGGTATATGAACACTGAAGCTTTCTTT
cdr3_aa: CASRRYMNTEAFF
d_call: .
j_call: TRBJ1-1
v_call: TRBV5-1
clone_size: .

cdr3_nt: TGTGCCAGCAGCACCGGGACTAGATACGAGCAGTACTTC
cdr3_aa: CASSTGTRYEQYF
d_call: TRBD2
j_call: TRBJ2-7
v_call: TRBV13
clone_size: .